These T cell receptor beta chains were read from a single sample in a study of T cell repertoires in cytomegalovirus infection. TCRdb fed the reads into MiXCR, producing one record per CDR3 protein. The table lists roughly 500,000 distinct CDR3 sequences, approximately 10% of them singletons, with roughly 10% in the top ten. What was sequenced was PBMCs. The receptors were sampled from a human donor in good health (CMV status not recorded). Some clones in this sample may be carry-over from other donors' samples. Both conserved end residues are part of each CDR3. A D gene is named only where the DNA matches it firmly. Some rows have no size entry. The others give once, few or many, or a class for an expanded clone.

d_call,clone_size,v_call,j_call,cdr3_nt,cdr3_aa
NA,many,TRBV7-9,TRBJ2-7,TGTGCCAGCAGCTTAGGGGGAACTCGCTCTGCCTACGAGCAGTACTTC,CASSLGGTRSAYEQYF
TRBD2,NA,TRBV6-5,TRBJ2-7,TGTGCCAGCAGTTACTCTTTAGCGGGGGGCTCCTACGAGCAGTACTTC,CASSYSLAGGSYEQYF
TRBD2,NA,TRBV5-4,TRBJ2-1,TGTGCCAGCAGCTCCCCCTCGACTAGCGGGAGCAGGAATGAGCAGTTCTTC,CASSSPSTSGSRNEQFF
NA,many,TRBV7-8,TRBJ2-5,TGTGCCAGCAGCATGGGACCCCCCCTGCGACAAGAGACCCAGTACTTC,CASSMGPPLRQETQYF
NA,NA,TRBV25-1,TRBJ2-2,TGTGCCAGCAGTGAAGCTAGCAGGGTTGACGGGGAGCTGTTTTTT,CASSEASRVDGELFF
TRBD1,NA,TRBV2,TRBJ1-1,TGTGCCGGAAACCCGGAAGGGGGCTGGACTGAAGCTTTCTTT,CAGNPEGGWTEAFF
NA,NA,TRBV5-1,TRBJ2-1,TGCGCCAGCAGCCCATCCCTGGGGGCGGGTGATACCTACAATGAGCAGTTCTTC,CASSPSLGAGDTYNEQFF
TRBD1,many,TRBV5-1,TRBJ2-7,TGCGCCAGCAGTGGACAGGGATCAAACTACGAGCAGTACTTC,CASSGQGSNYEQYF
NA,NA,TRBV7-3,TRBJ1-1,TGTGCCAGCAGCTTACGGCAGGACACTGAAGCTTTCTTT,CASSLRQDTEAFF
NA,NA,TRBV6-6,TRBJ1-5,TGTGCCAGCAGTTACCGGACCAGCTATAGCAATCAGCCCCAGCATTTT,CASSYRTSYSNQPQHF
NA,many,TRBV6-1,TRBJ1-2,TGTGCCAGCAGTGAAGTGTCGCAGGGAGAAAACTATGGCTACACCTTC,CASSEVSQGENYGYTF
NA,many,TRBV7-8,TRBJ1-4,TGTGCCAGCAGCTTGATGCCAAAGGGGCGAACTAATGAAAAACTGTTTTTT,CASSLMPKGRTNEKLFF
NA,NA,TRBV6-4,TRBJ1-5,TGTGCCAGCAGTGACTCGCCTGAAGCGGCTTACAATCAGCCCCAGCATTTT,CASSDSPEAAYNQPQHF
TRBD1,many,TRBV4-2,TRBJ1-1,TGTGCCAGCAGCTTACTCCCGGGACAGTCCTCTGAAGCTTTCTTT,CASSLLPGQSSEAFF
NA,many,TRBV24-1,TRBJ2-5,TGTGCCACCAGTGACCGGACAGTCCAAGAGACCCAGTACTTC,CATSDRTVQETQYF
NA,many,TRBV19,TRBJ1-2,TGTGCCAGTAGTATAGATGTTGACGTCTATGGCTACACCTTC,CASSIDVDVYGYTF
NA,NA,TRBV19,TRBJ1-1,TGTGCCAGTCGATCGGGCCTCGACACTGAAGCTTTCTTT,CASRSGLDTEAFF
TRBD2,many,TRBV12-3/TRBV12-4,TRBJ2-3,TGTGCCAGCAGCTCTAGCGGGGATAGCACAGATACGCAGTATTTT,CASSSSGDSTDTQYF
TRBD1,many,TRBV20-1,TRBJ2-1,TGCAGTGCTAGAGACCCGGACAGGCTATACAATGAGCAGTTCTTC,CSARDPDRLYNEQFF
NA,NA,TRBV20-1,TRBJ1-4,TGCAGTGCTAGATCAGTCCCTAATGAAAAACTGTTTTTT,CSARSVPNEKLFF
NA,many,TRBV11-2,TRBJ2-3,TGTGCCAGCAGCTTATCAGGGGGGAGAAGCACAGATACGCAGTATTTT,CASSLSGGRSTDTQYF
NA,NA,TRBV29-1,TRBJ2-2,TGCAGCGCCTCGGGAAACGGGGAGCTGTTTTTT,CSASGNGELFF
TRBD1,NA,TRBV27,TRBJ2-7,TGTGCCAGCAGTTTCGGACAGGGGGGGACGCCCTACGAGCAGTACTTC,CASSFGQGGTPYEQYF
NA,many,TRBV27,TRBJ2-1,TGTGCCAGCAGTTTCTCAGCGGAACCCTACAATGAGCAGTTCTTC,CASSFSAEPYNEQFF
NA,many,TRBV5-5,TRBJ2-1,TGTGCCAGCAGCCCTCTCTCGCGGGTGCGGGAAGGTGAGCAGTTCTTC,CASSPLSRVREGEQFF
NA,many,TRBV7-9,TRBJ2-7,TGTGCCAGCACCACCCCTTTGACAGACGAGCAGTACTTC,CASTTPLTDEQYF
NA,many,TRBV7-8,TRBJ2-5,TGTGCCAGCAGCTTAACCAACCGGGACCTCCACGGGGAGACCCAGTACTTC,CASSLTNRDLHGETQYF
TRBD1,many,TRBV28,TRBJ2-7,TGTGCCACCTCAGGGGGTAACGGTTTTAGGGAGCAGTACTTC,CATSGGNGFREQYF
NA,NA,TRBV2,TRBJ1-2,TGTGCCAGCAGTGATGAAGTGGGCGCTGGCTACACCTTC,CASSDEVGAGYTF
NA,many,TRBV6-2/TRBV6-3,TRBJ2-7,TGTGCCAGCACCCCGGCCAATTACTACGAGCAGTACTTC,CASTPANYYEQYF
TRBD1,few,TRBV7-9,TRBJ2-1,TGTGCCAGCAGAGACGACAGGGGCGCCTACAATGAGCAGTTCTTC,CASRDDRGAYNEQFF
NA,few,TRBV27,TRBJ2-1,TGTGCCAGCAGCGCCCCTGGGAATGAGCAGTTCTTC,CASSAPGNEQFF
TRBD2,many,TRBV29-1,TRBJ2-5,TGCAGCGTTGAGAGCGGGATCTTCCAAGAGACCCAGTACTTC,CSVESGIFQETQYF
NA,NA,TRBV9,TRBJ1-2,TGTGCCAGCAGCGCGGGGGGGGCCTGGAATAACTATGGCTACACCTTC,CASSAGGAWNNYGYTF
NA,many,TRBV7-6,TRBJ2-7,TGTGCCAGCAGCTCAGGGGGAGGGCAGTACTTC,CASSSGGGQYF
NA,few,TRBV2,TRBJ2-7,TGTGCCTCCCTGGCAGGGGCTCGGGGCTCCTACGAGCAGTACTTC,CASLAGARGSYEQYF
NA,many,TRBV27,TRBJ2-3,TGTGCCAGCAGTGACCTTGCAATCGGCACAGATACGCAGTATTTT,CASSDLAIGTDTQYF
NA,few,TRBV30,TRBJ1-3,TGTGCCTCCACCATAAGCTCTGGAAACACCATATATTTT,CASTISSGNTIYF
NA,NA,TRBV5-1,TRBJ2-5,TGCGCCAGCAGGGGAGAAGAGACCCAGTACTTC,CASRGEETQYF
TRBD1,many,TRBV10-3,TRBJ1-5,TGTGCCATCAGTGAGTCGAGGACAGGGACAACCTATCAGCCCCAGCATTTT,CAISESRTGTTYQPQHF
NA,once,TRBV29-1,TRBJ2-1,TGCAGCGGAACCTTCAGGAACCGTAATGAGCAGTTCTTC,CSGTFRNRNEQFF
TRBD1,few,TRBV12-3/TRBV12-4,TRBJ1-1,TGTGCCAGCAGTTTTGACAGGGGGGACACTGAAGCTTTCTTT,CASSFDRGDTEAFF
TRBD1,many,TRBV7-2,TRBJ2-4,TGTGCCAGCAGCTCTAAGACAGGGGCCAAAAACATTCAGTACTTC,CASSSKTGAKNIQYF
TRBD1,many,TRBV20-1,TRBJ1-4,TGCAGTGCTCCCGGGACAGGGTACGAAAAACTGTTTTTT,CSAPGTGYEKLFF
NA,NA,TRBV20-1,TRBJ1-6,TGCAGTGCTAGGACGATTCTGACGGGTAATTCACCCCTCCACTTT,CSARTILTGNSPLHF
NA,many,TRBV6-2/TRBV6-3,TRBJ1-1,TGTGCCAGCAGTTCGTATGCGGGCACTGAAGCTTTCTTT,CASSSYAGTEAFF
NA,few,TRBV12-3/TRBV12-4,TRBJ2-7,TGTGCCAGCAGTTTCTATGGCGGAAGCTCCTACGAGCAGTACTTC,CASSFYGGSSYEQYF
NA,few,TRBV2,TRBJ2-5,TGTGCCAGCAGTGAATTACGCCTTGGGGCCCAGTACTTC,CASSELRLGAQYF
TRBD1,many,TRBV2,TRBJ1-6,TGTGCCTCCCTTGGGGGACAGGGTCCCTCACCCCTCCACTTT,CASLGGQGPSPLHF
TRBD1,many,TRBV12-3/TRBV12-4,TRBJ1-2,TGTGCCAGCAGACAGGGGGCGGACTATGGCTACACCTTC,CASRQGADYGYTF
TRBD2,NA,TRBV4-2,TRBJ2-2,TGTGCCAGCAGCCTAACCGCGGGCGGGGGCACCGGGGAGCTGTTTTTT,CASSLTAGGGTGELFF
NA,many,TRBV7-2,TRBJ1-6,TGTGCCAGCAGCTTCGAGACGCCGCTGGGGACCCTCCACTTT,CASSFETPLGTLHF
TRBD1,few,TRBV5-5,TRBJ2-1,TGTGCCAGCAGCTTGGAGGGGACAGGGGCTACACGTGAGCAGTTCTTC,CASSLEGTGATREQFF